This section outlines one T cell receptor beta chain sequence together with its context. CDR1 and CDR2 from the germline V gene are SGHRS and YFSETQ. After removal of 1 base from V and 2 bases from J, the junction contained 4 bases not matched to a gene. The CDR3 contains 15 residues. The data belong to a study of CD8 T cells in Susac syndrome. RNA, at about 0.45 to 1 ug, was reverse transcribed with random hexamers. TCRdb reprocessed the immunoSEQ multiplex PCR reads via MiXCR and lists one record per CDR3 protein. The sample carries about 190,000 distinct CDR3 sequences, roughly 90% recorded once. This receptor was taken from a human donor with Susac syndrome. This sequence joins TRBV5-1 and TRBJ2-5; TRBD1 matches 8 bases. What was sequenced was CD4+ T cells from PBMCs. In DNA, the CDR3 is TGCGCCAGCAGCTTGTGGACAGGGCAACAAGAGACCCAGTACTTC. Translation: CASSLWTGQQETQYF.